The sequence of this T cell receptor beta chain was determined in a study of blood T cell repertoires in COVID-19. Per germline, CDR1 SEHNR and CDR2 FQNEAQ (reference sequence). V was pared by 0 bases and J by 3 bases, with 14 bases between. The CDR3 has 16 amino acids. This table comes from immunoSEQ multiplex PCR, and its TCRdb copy is limited to in-frame clones, with some not included. Here the sample spans about 240,000 clones, roughly 89% being singletons. Sequenced input: PBMCs or T cells enriched from blood (not recorded which). The sequence came from a woman in her thirties with acute COVID-19. V and J are TRBV7-9 and TRBJ1-1; TRBD1 is a possible D gene (6 bases). DNA for the CDR3: TGTGCCAGCAGCTTAGCCAGGGGTCCCCCATACACTGAAGCTTTCTTT. Translating it yields CASSLARGPPYTEAFF. Using reference TRBV7-9 and TRBJ1-1 for the parts outside the CDR3, the full variable domain is DTGVSQNPRHKITKRGQNVTFRCDPISEHNRLYWYRQTLGQGPEFLTYFQNEAQLEKSRLLSDRFSAERPKGSFSTLEIQRTEQGDSAMYLCASSLARGPPYTEAFFGQGTRLTVV.